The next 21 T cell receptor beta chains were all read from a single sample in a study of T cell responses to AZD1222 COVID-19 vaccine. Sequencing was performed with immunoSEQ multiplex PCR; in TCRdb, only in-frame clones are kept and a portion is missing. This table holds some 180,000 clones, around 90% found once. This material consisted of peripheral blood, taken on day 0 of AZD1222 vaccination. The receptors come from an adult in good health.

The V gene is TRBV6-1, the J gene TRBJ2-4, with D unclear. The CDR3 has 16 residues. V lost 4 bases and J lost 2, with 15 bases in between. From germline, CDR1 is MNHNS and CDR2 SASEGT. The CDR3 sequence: CASSAKQGMTKNIQYF. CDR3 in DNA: TGTGCCAGCAGTGCAAAACAAGGGATGACCAAAAACATTCAGTACTTC.

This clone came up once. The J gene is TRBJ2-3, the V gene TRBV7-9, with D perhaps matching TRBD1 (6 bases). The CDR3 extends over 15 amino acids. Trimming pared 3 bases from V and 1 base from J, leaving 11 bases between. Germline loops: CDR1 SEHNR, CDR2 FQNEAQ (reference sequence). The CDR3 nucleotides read TGTGCCAGCAGCTTCGAACAGGGAGGCACAGATACGCAGTATTTT. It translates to CASSFEQGGTDTQYF.

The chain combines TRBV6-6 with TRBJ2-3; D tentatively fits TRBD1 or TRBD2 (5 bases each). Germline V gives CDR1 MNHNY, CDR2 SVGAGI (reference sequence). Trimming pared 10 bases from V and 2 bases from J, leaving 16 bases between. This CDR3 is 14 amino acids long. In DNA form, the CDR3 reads TGTGCCACGGGACCAGCAGCCTACACAGATACGCAGTATTTT. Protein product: CATGPAAYTDTQYF.

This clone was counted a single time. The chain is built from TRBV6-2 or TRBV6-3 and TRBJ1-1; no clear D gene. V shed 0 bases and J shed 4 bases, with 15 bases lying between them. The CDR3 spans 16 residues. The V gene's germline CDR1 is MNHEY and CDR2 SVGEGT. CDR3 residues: CASSYSFFEGSTEAFF. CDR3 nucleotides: TGTGCCAGCAGTTACTCTTTTTTTGAAGGGTCCACTGAAGCTTTCTTT.

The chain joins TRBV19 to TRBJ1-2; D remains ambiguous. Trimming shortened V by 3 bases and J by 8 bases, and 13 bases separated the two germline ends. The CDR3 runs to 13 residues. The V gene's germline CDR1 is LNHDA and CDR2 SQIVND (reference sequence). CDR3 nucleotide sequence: TGTGCCAGTAGTATTATCGGAGCCCAGGGCTACACCTTC. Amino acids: CASSIIGAQGYTF. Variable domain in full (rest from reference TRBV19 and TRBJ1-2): DGGITQSPKYLFRKEGQNVTLSCEQNLNHDAMYWYRQDPGQGLRLIYYSQIVNDFQKGDIAEGYSVSREKKESFPLTVTSAQKNPTAFYLCASSIIGAQGYTFGSGTRLTVV.

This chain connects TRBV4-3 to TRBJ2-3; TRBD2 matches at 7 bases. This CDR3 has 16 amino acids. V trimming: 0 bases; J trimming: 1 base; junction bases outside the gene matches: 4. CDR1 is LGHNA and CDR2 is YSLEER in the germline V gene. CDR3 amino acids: CASSQELSGGTDTQYF. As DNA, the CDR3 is TGCGCCAGCAGCCAAGAGTTAAGCGGGGGCACAGATACGCAGTATTTT.

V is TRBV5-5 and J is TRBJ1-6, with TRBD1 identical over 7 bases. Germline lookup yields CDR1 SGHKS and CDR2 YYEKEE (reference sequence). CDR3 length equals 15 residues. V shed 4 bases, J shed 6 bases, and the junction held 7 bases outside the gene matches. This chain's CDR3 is CASSPRDRFNSPLHF. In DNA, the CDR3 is TGTGCCAGCAGCCCGAGGGACAGATTTAATTCACCCCTCCACTTT.

In DNA, the CDR3 is TGTGCCAGCAGCTTAGGAGGGACAGACGAAGCTTTCTTT. Translating it yields CASSLGGTDEAFF. V usage is TRBV13 and J usage is TRBJ1-1; TRBD1 matches 7 bases. Trimming cost V 0 bases and J 8 bases; bases outside gene matches: 3. Germline V gene data show CDR1 as PRHDT and CDR2 as FYEKMQ (reference sequence). This CDR3 is built from 13 residues.

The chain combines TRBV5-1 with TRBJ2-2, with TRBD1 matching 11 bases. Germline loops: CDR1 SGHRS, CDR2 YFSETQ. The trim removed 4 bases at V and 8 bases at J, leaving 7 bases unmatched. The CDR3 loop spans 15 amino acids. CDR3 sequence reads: CASSRTGGAEGELFF. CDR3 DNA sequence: TGCGCCAGCAGCCGGACAGGGGGCGCAGAGGGGGAGCTGTTTTTT.

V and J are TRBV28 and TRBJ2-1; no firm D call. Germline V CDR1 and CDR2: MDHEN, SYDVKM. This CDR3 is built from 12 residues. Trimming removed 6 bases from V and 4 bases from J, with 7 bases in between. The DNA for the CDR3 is TGTGCCAGCAGCCTTAGATACAATGAGCAGTTCTTC. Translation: CASSLRYNEQFF. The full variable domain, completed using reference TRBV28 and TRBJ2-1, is DVKVTQSSRYLVKRTGEKVFLECVQDMDHENMFWYRQDPGLGLRLIYFSYDVKMKEKGDIPEGYSVSREKKERFSLILESASTNQTSMYLCASSLRYNEQFFGPGTRLTVL.

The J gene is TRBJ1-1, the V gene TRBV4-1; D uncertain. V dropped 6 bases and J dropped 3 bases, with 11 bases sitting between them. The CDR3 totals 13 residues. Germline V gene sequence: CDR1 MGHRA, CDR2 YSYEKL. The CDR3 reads CASRSPADTEAFF. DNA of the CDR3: TGCGCCAGCAGGTCTCCGGCTGACACTGAAGCTTTCTTT.

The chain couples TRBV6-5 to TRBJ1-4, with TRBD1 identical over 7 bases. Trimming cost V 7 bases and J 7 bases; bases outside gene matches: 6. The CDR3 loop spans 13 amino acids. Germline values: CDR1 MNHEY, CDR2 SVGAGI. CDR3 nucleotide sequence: TGTGCCAGCAATGGACAGGCCGTTGAAAAACTGTTTTTT. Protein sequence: CASNGQAVEKLFF.

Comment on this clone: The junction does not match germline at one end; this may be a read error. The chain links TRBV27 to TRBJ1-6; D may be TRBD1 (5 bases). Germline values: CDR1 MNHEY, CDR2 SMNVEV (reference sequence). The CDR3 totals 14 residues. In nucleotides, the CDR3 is TGTGCCAGCACTTTAGGACATGCCAATTCACCCCTCCACTTT. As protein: CASTLGHANSPLHF.

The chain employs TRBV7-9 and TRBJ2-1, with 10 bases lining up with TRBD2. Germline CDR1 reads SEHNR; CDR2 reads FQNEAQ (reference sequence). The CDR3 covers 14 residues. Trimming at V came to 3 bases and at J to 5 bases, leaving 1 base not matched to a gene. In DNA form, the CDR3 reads TGTGCCAGCAGCTTCCTAGCGGGGGACAATGAGCAGTTCTTC. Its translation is CASSFLAGDNEQFF.

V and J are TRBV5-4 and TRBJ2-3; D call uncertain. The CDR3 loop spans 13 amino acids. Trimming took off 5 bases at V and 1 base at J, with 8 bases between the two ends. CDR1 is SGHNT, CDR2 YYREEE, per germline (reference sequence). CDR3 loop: CASRLRGTDTQYF. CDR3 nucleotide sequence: TGTGCCAGCAGGCTCCGGGGCACAGATACGCAGTATTTT.

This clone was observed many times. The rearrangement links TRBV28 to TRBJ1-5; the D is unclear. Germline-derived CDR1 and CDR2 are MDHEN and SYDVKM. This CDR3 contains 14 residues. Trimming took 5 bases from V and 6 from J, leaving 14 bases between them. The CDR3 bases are TGTGCCAGCAGTCCTCCTGCGCGAGGTCAGCCCCAGCATTTT. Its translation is CASSPPARGQPQHF.

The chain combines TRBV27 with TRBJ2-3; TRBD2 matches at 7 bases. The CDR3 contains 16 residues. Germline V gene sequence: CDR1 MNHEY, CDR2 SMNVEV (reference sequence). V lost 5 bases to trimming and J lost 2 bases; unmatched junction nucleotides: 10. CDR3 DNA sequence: TGTGCCAGCAGTCCTTTGCGAGCGGGGCCCACAGATACGCAGTATTTT. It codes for CASSPLRAGPTDTQYF.

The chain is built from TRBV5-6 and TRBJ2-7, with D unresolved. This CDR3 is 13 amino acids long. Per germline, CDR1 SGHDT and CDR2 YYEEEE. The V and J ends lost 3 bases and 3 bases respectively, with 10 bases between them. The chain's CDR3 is CASSSDGSYEQYF. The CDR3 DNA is TGTGCCAGCAGCTCGGACGGAAGCTACGAGCAGTACTTC.

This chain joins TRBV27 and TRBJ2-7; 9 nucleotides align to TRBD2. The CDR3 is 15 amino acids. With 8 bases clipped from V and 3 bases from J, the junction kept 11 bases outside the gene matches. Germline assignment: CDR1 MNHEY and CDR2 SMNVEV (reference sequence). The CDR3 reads CASRKAGGGGYEQYF. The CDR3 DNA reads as TGTGCCAGCCGTAAAGCGGGGGGCGGTGGCTACGAGCAGTACTTC.

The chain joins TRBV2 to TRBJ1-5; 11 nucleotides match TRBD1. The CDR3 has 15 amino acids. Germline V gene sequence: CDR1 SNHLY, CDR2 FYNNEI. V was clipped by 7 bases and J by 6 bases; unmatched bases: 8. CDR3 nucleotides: TGTGCCAGCACCCCGGACAGGGGGCAAGGTCAGCCCCAGCATTTT. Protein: CASTPDRGQGQPQHF.

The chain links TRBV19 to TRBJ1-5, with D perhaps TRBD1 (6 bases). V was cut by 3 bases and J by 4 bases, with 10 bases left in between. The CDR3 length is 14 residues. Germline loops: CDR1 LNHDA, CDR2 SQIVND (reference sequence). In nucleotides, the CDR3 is TGTGCCAGTAGTATTGTACAGGGAAATCAGCCCCAGCATTTT. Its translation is CASSIVQGNQPQHF.